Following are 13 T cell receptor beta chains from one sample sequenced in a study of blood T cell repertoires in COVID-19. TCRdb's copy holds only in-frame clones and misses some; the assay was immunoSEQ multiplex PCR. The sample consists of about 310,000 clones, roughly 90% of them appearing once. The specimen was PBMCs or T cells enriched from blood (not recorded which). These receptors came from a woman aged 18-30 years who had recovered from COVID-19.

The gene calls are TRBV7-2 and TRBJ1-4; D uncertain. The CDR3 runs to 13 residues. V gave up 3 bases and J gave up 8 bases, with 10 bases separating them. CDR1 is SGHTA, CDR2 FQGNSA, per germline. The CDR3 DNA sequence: TGTGCCAGCAGCTTCCAGGAAAGGGAAAAACTGTTTTTT. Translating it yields CASSFQEREKLFF.

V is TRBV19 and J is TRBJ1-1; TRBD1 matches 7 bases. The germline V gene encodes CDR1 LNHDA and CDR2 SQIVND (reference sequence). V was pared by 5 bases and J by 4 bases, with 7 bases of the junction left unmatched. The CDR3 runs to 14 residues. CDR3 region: CASSELRDSTEAFF. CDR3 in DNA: TGTGCCAGTAGTGAGCTCCGGGACAGCACTGAAGCTTTCTTT. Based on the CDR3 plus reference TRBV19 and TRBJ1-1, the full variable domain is DGGITQSPKYLFRKEGQNVTLSCEQNLNHDAMYWYRQDPGQGLRLIYYSQIVNDFQKGDIAEGYSVSREKKESFPLTVTSAQKNPTAFYLCASSELRDSTEAFFGQGTRLTVV.

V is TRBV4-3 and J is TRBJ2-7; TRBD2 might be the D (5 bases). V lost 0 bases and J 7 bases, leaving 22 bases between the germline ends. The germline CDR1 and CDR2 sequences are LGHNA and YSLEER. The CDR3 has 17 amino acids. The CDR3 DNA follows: TGCGCCAGCAGCCAAGATCCCGTTTATTCCCTGAGAGGGGAGCAGTACTTC. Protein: CASSQDPVYSLRGEQYF.

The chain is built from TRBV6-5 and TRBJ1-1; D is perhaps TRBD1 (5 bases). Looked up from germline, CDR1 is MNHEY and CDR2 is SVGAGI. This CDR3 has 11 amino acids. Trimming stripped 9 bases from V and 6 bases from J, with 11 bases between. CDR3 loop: CASRGGSEAFF. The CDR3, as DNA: TGTGCCAGTAGGGGTGGCTCTGAAGCTTTCTTT.

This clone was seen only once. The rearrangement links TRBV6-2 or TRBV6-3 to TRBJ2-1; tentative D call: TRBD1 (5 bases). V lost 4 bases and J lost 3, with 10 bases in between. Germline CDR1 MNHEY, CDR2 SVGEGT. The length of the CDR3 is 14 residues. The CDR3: CASSWTWYYNEQFF. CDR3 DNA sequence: TGTGCCAGCAGTTGGACATGGTACTACAATGAGCAGTTCTTC.

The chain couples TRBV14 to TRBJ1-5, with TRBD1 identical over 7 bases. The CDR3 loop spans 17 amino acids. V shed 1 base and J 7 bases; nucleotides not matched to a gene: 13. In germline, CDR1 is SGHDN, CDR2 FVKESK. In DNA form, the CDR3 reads TGTGCCAGCAGCCAAGTAAAGGCAGGGGGATCGGGACAGCCCCAGCATTTT. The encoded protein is CASSQVKAGGSGQPQHF.

In DNA, the CDR3 is TGTGCCAGCAGCTCGACTCCCACCAGCTCCTACAATGAGCAGTTCTTC. Residues: CASSSTPTSSYNEQFF. This sequence joins TRBV5-5 and TRBJ2-1, with D hard to call. The CDR3 length is 16 residues. Germline CDR1 and CDR2: SGHKS and YYEKEE (reference sequence). The ends were cut back, 3 bases at V and 0 bases at J, with 13 bases in the middle. Full variable domain (rest looked up from reference TRBV5-5 and TRBJ2-1): DAGVTQSPTHLIKTRGQQVTLRCSPISGHKSVSWYQQVLGQGPQFIFQYYEKEERGRGNFPDRFSARQFPNYSSELNVNALLLGDSALYLCASSSTPTSSYNEQFFGPGTRLTVL.

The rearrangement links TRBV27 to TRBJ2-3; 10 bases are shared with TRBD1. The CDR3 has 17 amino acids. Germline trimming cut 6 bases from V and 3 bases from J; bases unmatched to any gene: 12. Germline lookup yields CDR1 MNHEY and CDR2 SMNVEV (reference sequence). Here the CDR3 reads CASSLLTRDRGTDTQYF. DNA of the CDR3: TGTGCCAGCAGCCTCTTGACCCGGGACAGGGGTACAGATACGCAGTATTTT.

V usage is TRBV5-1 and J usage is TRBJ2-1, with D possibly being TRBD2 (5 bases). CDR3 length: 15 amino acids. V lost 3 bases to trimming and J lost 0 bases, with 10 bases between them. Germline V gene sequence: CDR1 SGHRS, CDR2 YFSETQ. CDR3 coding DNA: TGCGCCAGCAGCTCGGCTGCGGGCTCCTACAATGAGCAGTTCTTC. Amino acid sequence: CASSSAAGSYNEQFF.

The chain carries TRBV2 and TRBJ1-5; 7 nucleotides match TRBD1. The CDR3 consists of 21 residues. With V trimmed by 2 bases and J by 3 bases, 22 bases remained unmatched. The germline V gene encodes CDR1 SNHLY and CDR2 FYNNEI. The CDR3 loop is CASSELPPKKAGQVLNQPQHF. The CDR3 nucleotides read TGTGCCAGCAGTGAACTTCCACCCAAAAAGGCAGGACAGGTCCTCAATCAGCCCCAGCATTTT. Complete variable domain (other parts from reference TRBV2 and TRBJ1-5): EPEVTQTPSHQVTQMGQEVILRCVPISNHLYFYWYRQILGQKVEFLVSFYNNEISEKSEIFDDQFSVERPDGSNFTLKIRSTKLEDSAMYFCASSELPPKKAGQVLNQPQHFGDGTRLSIL.

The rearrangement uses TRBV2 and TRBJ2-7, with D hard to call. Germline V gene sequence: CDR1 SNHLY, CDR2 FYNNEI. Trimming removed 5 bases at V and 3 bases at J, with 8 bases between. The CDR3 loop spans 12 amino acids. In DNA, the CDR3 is TGTGCCAGCAGTTCCGGGTTCTACGAGCAGTACTTC. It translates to CASSSGFYEQYF.

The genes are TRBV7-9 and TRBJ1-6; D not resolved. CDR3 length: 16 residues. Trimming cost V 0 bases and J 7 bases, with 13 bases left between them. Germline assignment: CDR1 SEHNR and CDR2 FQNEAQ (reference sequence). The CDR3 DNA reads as TGTGCCAGCAGCTTAGCGGGCCCCCGACTAAATTCACCCCTCCACTTT. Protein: CASSLAGPRLNSPLHF.

In nucleotides, the CDR3 is TGTGCCAGCAGTTACTGGAGGGGGACAGACTCTGGAAACACCATATATTTT. The encoded protein is CASSYWRGTDSGNTIYF. The chain joins TRBV6-2 or TRBV6-3 to TRBJ1-3, with 7 positions matching TRBD1. This CDR3 has 17 amino acids. CDR1 is MNHEY and CDR2 is SVGEGT in the germline V gene. Losses at the gene ends were 1 base for V and 0 bases for J; bases not matched to a gene: 6.